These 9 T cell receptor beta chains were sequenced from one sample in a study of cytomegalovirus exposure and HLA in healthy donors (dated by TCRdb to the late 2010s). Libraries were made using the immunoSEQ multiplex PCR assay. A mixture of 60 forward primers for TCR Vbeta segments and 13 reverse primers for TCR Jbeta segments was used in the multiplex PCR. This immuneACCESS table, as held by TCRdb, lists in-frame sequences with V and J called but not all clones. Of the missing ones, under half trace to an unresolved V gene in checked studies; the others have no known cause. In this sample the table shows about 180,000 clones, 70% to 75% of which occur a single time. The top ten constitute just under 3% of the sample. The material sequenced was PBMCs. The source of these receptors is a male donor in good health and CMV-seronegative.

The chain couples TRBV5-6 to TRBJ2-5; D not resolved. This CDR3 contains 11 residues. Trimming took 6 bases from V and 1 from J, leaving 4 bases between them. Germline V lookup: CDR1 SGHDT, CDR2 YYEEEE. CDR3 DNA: TGTGCCAGCACCGTCCAAGAGACCCAGTACTTC. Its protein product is CASTVQETQYF.

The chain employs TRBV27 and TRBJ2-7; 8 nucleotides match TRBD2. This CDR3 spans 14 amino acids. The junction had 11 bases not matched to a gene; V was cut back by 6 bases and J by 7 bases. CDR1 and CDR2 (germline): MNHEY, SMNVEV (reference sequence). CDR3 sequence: CASRGGISGMEQYF. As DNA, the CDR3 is TGTGCCAGCAGGGGGGGAATTAGCGGGATGGAGCAGTACTTC.

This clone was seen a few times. CDR3 nucleotide sequence: TGTGCCAGCAGTGACTCTGAGGTAGATACGCAGTATTTT. Protein: CASSDSEVDTQYF. The genes are TRBV6-4 and TRBJ2-3; D not resolved. V lost 0 bases and J lost 5, with 6 bases in between. The V gene's germline CDR1 is MRHNA and CDR2 SNTAGT. The CDR3 runs 13 residues.

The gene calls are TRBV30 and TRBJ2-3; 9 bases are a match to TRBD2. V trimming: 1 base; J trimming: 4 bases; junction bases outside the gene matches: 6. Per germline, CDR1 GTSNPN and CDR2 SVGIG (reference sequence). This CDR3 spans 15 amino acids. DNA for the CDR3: TGTGCCTGGAGTGGCCTAGCGGGACTGGCAGATACGCAGTATTTT. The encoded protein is CAWSGLAGLADTQYF.

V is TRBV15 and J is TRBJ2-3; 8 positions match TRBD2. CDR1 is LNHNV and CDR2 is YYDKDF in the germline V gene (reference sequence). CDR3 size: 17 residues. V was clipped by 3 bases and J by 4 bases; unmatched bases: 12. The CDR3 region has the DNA TGTGCCACCAGCAGCTCCCTAGCGGGCACCCTCCCAGATACGCAGTATTTT. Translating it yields CATSSSLAGTLPDTQYF. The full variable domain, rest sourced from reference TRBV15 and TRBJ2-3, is DAMVIQNPRYQVTQFGKPVTLSCSQTLNHNVMYWYQQKSSQAPKLLFHYYDKDFNNEADTPDNFQSRRPNTSFCFLDIRSPGLGDTAMYLCATSSSLAGTLPDTQYFGPGTRLTVL.

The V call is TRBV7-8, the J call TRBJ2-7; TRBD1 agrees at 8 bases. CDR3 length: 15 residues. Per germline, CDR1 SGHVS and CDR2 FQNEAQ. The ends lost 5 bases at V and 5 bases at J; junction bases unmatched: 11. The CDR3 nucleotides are TGTGCCAGCAGCACCGACAGGGGATTTACCGACGAGCAGTACTTC. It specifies CASSTDRGFTDEQYF.

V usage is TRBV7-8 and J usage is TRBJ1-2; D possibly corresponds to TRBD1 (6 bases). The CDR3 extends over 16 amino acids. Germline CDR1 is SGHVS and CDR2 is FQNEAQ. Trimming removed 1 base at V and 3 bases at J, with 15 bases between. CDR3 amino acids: CASSLVLGGKDYGYTF. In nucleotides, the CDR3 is TGTGCCAGCAGCTTAGTATTAGGGGGAAAGGACTATGGCTACACCTTC.

Here the CDR3 reads CASRTQGPQHF. In DNA form, the CDR3 reads TGTGCCAGCAGAACACAGGGTCCCCAGCATTTT. The chain recombines TRBV28 with TRBJ1-5; D is possibly TRBD1 (6 bases). The CDR3 spans 11 residues. Per germline, CDR1 MDHEN and CDR2 SYDVKM. V was cut by 6 bases and J by 10 bases, with 10 bases left in between.

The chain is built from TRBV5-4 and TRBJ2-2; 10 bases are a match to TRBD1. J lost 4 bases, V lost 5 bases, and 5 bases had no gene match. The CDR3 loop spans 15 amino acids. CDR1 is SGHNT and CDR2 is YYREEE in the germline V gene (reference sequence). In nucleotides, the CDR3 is TGTGCCAGCAGACCAGGACAGGGGGGCACCGGGGAGCTGTTTTTT. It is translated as CASRPGQGGTGELFF. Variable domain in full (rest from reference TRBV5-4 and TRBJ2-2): ETGVTQSPTHLIKTRGQQVTLRCSSQSGHNTVSWYQQALGQGPQFIFQYYREEENGRGNFPPRFSGLQFPNYSSELNVNALELDDSALYLCASRPGQGGTGELFFGEGSRLTVL.